Here is one T cell receptor beta chain with its context. Per the original methods: Amplified reference gene primers provided the basis for estimating nucleated cell counts. The protocol was immunoSEQ multiplex PCR, while the TCRdb copy is restricted to in-frame clones and leaves out a portion. Clone size and V and J calls were adopted from that table, with D and trimming inferred from the DNA. The sample consists of a few hundred thousand clones, approximately 80% of them appearing once. CDR1 is LGHDT and CDR2 is YNNKEL in the germline V gene (reference sequence). CDR3 length: 14 amino acids. The V and J ends lost 5 bases and 5 bases, in that order; junction bases with no gene match: 3. This sample is part of a study of blood T cell repertoires in COVID-19. About the study: The United States, Italy and Spain were the sources of the acute and convalescent COVID-19 samples. T cells, B-cell-depleted T cells, or PBMCs supplied cDNA or gDNA.

The sequenced sample was peripheral blood. The gene calls are TRBV3-1 (or the pseudogene TRBV3-2) and TRBJ1-6; 7 bases align to TRBD1. This TCR was recovered from an elderly woman with acute or convalescent COVID-19. DNA for the CDR3: TGTGCCAGCAGCTATGGACAGGATAATTCACCCCTCCACTTT. Its protein is CASSYGQDNSPLHF.